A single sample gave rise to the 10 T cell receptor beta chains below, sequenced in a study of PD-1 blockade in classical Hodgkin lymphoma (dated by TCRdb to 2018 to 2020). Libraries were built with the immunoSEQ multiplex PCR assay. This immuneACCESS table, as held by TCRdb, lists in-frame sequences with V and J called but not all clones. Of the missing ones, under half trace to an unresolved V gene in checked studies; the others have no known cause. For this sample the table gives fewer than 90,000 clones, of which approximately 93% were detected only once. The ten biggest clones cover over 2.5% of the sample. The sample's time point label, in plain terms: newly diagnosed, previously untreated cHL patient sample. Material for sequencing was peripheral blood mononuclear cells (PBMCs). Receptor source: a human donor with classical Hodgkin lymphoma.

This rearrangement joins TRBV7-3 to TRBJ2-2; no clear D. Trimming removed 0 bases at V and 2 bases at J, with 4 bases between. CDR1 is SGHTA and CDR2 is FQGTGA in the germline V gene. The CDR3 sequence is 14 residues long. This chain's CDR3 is CASSLTLNTGELFF. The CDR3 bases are TGTGCCAGCAGCTTAACCCTAAACACCGGGGAGCTGTTTTTT.

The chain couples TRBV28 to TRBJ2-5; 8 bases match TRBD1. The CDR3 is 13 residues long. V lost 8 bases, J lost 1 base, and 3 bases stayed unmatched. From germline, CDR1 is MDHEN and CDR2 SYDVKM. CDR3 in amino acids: CASRRGRQETQYF. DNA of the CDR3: TGTGCCAGCCGCAGGGGGCGCCAAGAGACCCAGTACTTC.

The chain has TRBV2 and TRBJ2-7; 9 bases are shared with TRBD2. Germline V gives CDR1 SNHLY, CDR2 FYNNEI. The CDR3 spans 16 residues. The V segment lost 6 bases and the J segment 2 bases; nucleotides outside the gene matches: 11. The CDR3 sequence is CASSAAGSGGPYEQYF. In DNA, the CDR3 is TGTGCCAGCAGCGCTGCGGGTAGCGGGGGCCCCTACGAGCAGTACTTC.

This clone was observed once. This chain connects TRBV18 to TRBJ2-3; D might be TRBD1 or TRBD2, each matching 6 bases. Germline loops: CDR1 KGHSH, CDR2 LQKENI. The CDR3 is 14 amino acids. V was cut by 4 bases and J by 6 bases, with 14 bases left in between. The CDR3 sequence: CASSRQGGQDTQYF. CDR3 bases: TGTGCCAGCTCACGACAAGGGGGGCAGGATACGCAGTATTTT. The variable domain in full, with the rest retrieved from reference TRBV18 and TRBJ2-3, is NAGVMQNPRHLVRRRGQEARLRCSPMKGHSHVYWYRQLPEEGLKFMVYLQKENIIDESGMPKERFSAEFPKEGPSILRIQQVVRGDSAAYFCASSRQGGQDTQYFGPGTRLTVL.

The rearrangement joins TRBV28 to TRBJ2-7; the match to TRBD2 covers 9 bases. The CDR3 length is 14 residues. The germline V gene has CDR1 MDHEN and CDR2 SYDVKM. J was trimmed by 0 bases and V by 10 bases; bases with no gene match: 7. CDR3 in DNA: TGTGCCACCCGGGGAGCGGGAGGCTCCTACGAGCAGTACTTC. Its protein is CATRGAGGSYEQYF.

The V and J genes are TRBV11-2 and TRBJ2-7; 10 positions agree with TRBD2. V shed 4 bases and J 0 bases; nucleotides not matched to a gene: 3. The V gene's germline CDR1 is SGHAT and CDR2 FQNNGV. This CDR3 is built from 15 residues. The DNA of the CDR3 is TGTGCCAGCAGCTCCTGGACTAGCGGCTCCTACGAGCAGTACTTC. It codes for CASSSWTSGSYEQYF.

The CDR3, as DNA: TGTGCCAGTAGTAGTCTAGCGGGTGCCGAATCGAACACCGGGGAGCTGTTTTTT. It specifies CASSSLAGAESNTGELFF. The chain joins TRBV19 to TRBJ2-2; 8 bases agree with TRBD2. V was clipped by 4 bases and J by 0 bases; unmatched bases: 10. Germline loops: CDR1 LNHDA, CDR2 SQIVND (reference sequence). The CDR3 sequence is 18 residues long.

CDR3 DNA: TGTGCCAGCAGTTACTCGAAGACAGGGCATACGCAGTATTTT. It yields the protein CASSYSKTGHTQYF. The chain uses TRBV6-5 and TRBJ2-3, with 7 bases identical to TRBD1. V was clipped by 0 bases and J by 7 bases; unmatched bases: 4. The CDR3 is made up of 14 amino acids. CDR1 is MNHEY, CDR2 SVGAGI, per germline.

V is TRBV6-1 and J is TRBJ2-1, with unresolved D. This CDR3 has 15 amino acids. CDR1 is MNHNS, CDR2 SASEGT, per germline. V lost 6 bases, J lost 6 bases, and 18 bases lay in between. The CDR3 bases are TGTGCCAGCAGGCCCTATGGCTCGTACCTCAATGAGCAGTTCTTC. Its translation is CASRPYGSYLNEQFF.

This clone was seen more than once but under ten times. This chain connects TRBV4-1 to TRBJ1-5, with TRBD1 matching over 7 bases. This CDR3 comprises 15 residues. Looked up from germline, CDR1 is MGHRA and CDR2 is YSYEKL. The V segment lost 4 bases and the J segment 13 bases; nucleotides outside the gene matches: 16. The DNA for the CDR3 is TGCGCCAGCAGCCTTAAAGGGGACAGCTCCCAGATACAGCATTTT. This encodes CASSLKGDSSQIQHF.